These 24 T cell receptor beta chains were sequenced from one sample in a study of blood T cell repertoires in COVID-19. Profiling relied on immunoSEQ multiplex PCR, and the TCRdb table lists in-frame clones only, not all of them. In the table there are nearly 350,000 clones, roughly 87% of which are singletons. Sequenced material: PBMCs or T cells enriched from blood (not recorded which). These receptors all stem from a woman under 40 who had recovered from COVID-19.

V usage is TRBV2 and J usage is TRBJ2-1; 9 bases align to TRBD1. V was clipped by 4 bases and J by 15 bases; unmatched bases: 7. Per the germline V gene, CDR1 is SNHLY and CDR2 is FYNNEI. This CDR3 comprises 12 residues. In nucleotides, the CDR3 is TGTGCCAGCAGTGTCCTCGGGACAGGGCTGTTCTTC. Amino acids: CASSVLGTGLFF.

The chain joins TRBV9 to TRBJ1-1; the match to TRBD1 covers 9 bases. The V and J ends lost 2 bases and 4 bases, in that order; junction bases with no gene match: 6. Looked up from germline, CDR1 is SGDLS and CDR2 is YYNGEE. The CDR3 has 15 residues. In DNA, the CDR3 is TGTGCCAGCAGCGTTTCTGCGACAGGGGGCACTGAAGCTTTCTTT. It codes for CASSVSATGGTEAFF. Full variable domain (remainder filled in from reference TRBV9 and TRBJ1-1): DSGVTQTPKHLITATGQRVTLRCSPRSGDLSVYWYQQSLDQGLQFLIQYYNGEERAKGNILERFSAQQFPDLHSELNLSSLELGDSALYFCASSVSATGGTEAFFGQGTRLTVV.

The chain links TRBV5-6 to TRBJ1-4; D is unclear. Trimming removed 0 bases at V and 6 bases at J, with 9 bases between. The CDR3 loop spans 14 amino acids. The germline V gene encodes CDR1 SGHDT and CDR2 YYEEEE. DNA for the CDR3: TGTGCCAGCAGCTTGGGGCAGAGGGATGAAAAACTGTTTTTT. Translation gives CASSLGQRDEKLFF.

This clone came up a few times. The V call is TRBV9, the J call TRBJ1-2; 7 nucleotides align to TRBD1. CDR1 and CDR2 (germline): SGDLS, YYNGEE. Losses at the gene ends were 3 bases for V and 2 bases for J; bases not matched to a gene: 4. The CDR3 has 14 amino acids. CDR3 region: CASSDRQGNYGYTF. CDR3 nucleotide sequence: TGTGCCAGCAGCGACCGACAGGGCAACTATGGCTACACCTTC.

This chain uses TRBV5-6 with TRBJ1-6; TRBD1 might be the D (5 bases). The germline V gene has CDR1 SGHDT and CDR2 YYEEEE. Trimming took off 4 bases at V and 5 bases at J, with 16 bases between the two ends. The CDR3 runs to 16 residues. The CDR3 is CASSLAWGTHNSPLHF. DNA of the CDR3: TGTGCCAGCAGCCTAGCGTGGGGGACCCATAATTCACCCCTCCACTTT.

The CDR3, as DNA: TGTGCCAGTAGTCAAACAGTTGAAGCTTTCTTT. Its translation is CASSQTVEAFF. The chain recombines TRBV19 with TRBJ1-1; D unclear. This CDR3 has 11 residues. Germline lookup yields CDR1 LNHDA and CDR2 SQIVND (reference sequence). V was cut by 5 bases and J by 7 bases, with 8 bases left in between.

The chain uses TRBV28 and TRBJ2-5; 10 bases map to TRBD2. Germline V CDR1 and CDR2: MDHEN, SYDVKM. The CDR3 consists of 15 residues. With V trimmed by 4 bases and J by 2 bases, 4 bases remained unmatched. CDR3 sequence reads: CASSWGLATQETQYF. CDR3 DNA sequence: TGTGCCAGCAGTTGGGGACTAGCGACGCAAGAGACCCAGTACTTC.

This rearrangement joins TRBV10-1 to TRBJ2-7; D uncertain. Trimming removed 7 bases at V and 2 bases at J, with 9 bases between. The CDR3 covers 12 residues. Per the germline V gene, CDR1 is WNHNN and CDR2 is SYGVQD (reference sequence). The CDR3 here is CASKRVTYEQYF. CDR3 DNA sequence: TGCGCCAGCAAACGGGTAACCTACGAGCAGTACTTC.

The chain links TRBV6-5 to TRBJ1-6; tentatively, D is TRBD1 (6 bases). V shed 0 bases and J shed 7 bases, with 10 bases lying between them. This CDR3 spans 15 amino acids. Germline CDR1 and CDR2: MNHEY and SVGAGI. The CDR3 DNA reads as TGTGCCAGCAGTTACTCGGTACAGGGCAATTCACCCCTCCACTTT. The encoded protein is CASSYSVQGNSPLHF.

This chain connects TRBV6-5 to TRBJ1-1, with 7 bases identical to TRBD1. CDR1 MNHEY and CDR2 SVGAGI come from the germline V gene. The V and J ends lost 1 base and 5 bases, in that order; junction bases with no gene match: 7. The CDR3 contains 15 residues. The CDR3 nucleotides are TGTGCCAGCAGTTACTGGGTTGCCAGGGGGACTGAAGCTTTCTTT. Its translation is CASSYWVARGTEAFF.

V is TRBV9 and J is TRBJ2-2; 11 nucleotides agree with TRBD2. The CDR3 is made up of 16 amino acids. Germline lookup yields CDR1 SGDLS and CDR2 YYNGEE. Germline trimming cut 3 bases from V and 5 bases from J; bases unmatched to any gene: 6. The CDR3 sequence: CASSGRLAGSTGELFF. The DNA for the CDR3 is TGTGCCAGCAGCGGCAGACTAGCGGGGAGTACCGGGGAGCTGTTTTTT. The full variable domain, its missing parts supplied by reference TRBV9 and TRBJ2-2, is DSGVTQTPKHLITATGQRVTLRCSPRSGDLSVYWYQQSLDQGLQFLIQYYNGEERAKGNILERFSAQQFPDLHSELNLSSLELGDSALYFCASSGRLAGSTGELFFGEGSRLTVL.

The rearrangement joins TRBV27 to TRBJ2-5, with TRBD1 identical over 7 bases. Germline trimming cut 6 bases from V and 1 base from J; bases unmatched to any gene: 8. Germline V lookup: CDR1 MNHEY, CDR2 SMNVEV (reference sequence). This CDR3 comprises 15 residues. CDR3 nucleotide sequence: TGTGCCAGCAGCTTGGCAGGGACAGCCCAAGAGACCCAGTACTTC. It is translated as CASSLAGTAQETQYF.

The chain is built from TRBV5-1 and TRBJ2-1; the D gene is possibly TRBD2 (6 bases). There are 15 residues in the CDR3. V lost 1 base and J lost 6, with 14 bases in between. Looked up from germline, CDR1 is SGHRS and CDR2 is YFSETQ. The CDR3 DNA sequence: TGCGCCAGCAGCTTGAGTCGGGGGATGGGCAATGAGCAGTTCTTC. Translated: CASSLSRGMGNEQFF.

The rearrangement joins TRBV10-2 to TRBJ1-6; D is uncertain. The V gene's germline CDR1 is WSHSY and CDR2 SAAADI. V lost 3 bases, J lost 5 bases, and 8 bases lay in between. The length of the CDR3 is 14 residues. This chain's CDR3 is CASSEQTHNSPLHF. In DNA, the CDR3 is TGCGCCAGCAGTGAACAGACGCATAATTCACCCCTCCACTTT.

The genes are TRBV24-1 and TRBJ2-1; 8 bases map to TRBD1. V gave up 1 base and J gave up 9 bases; unmatched junction bases: 10. Germline-derived CDR1 and CDR2 are KGHDR and SFDVKD. CDR3 length: 16 residues. This CDR3 is CATSDFSPEQGGEQFF. In nucleotides, the CDR3 is TGTGCCACCAGTGATTTTTCCCCCGAACAGGGGGGTGAGCAGTTCTTC.

The chain couples TRBV3-1 (or the pseudogene TRBV3-2) to TRBJ1-1; D unresolved. V was shortened by 4 bases and J by 10 bases, with 16 bases between the two germline ends. This CDR3 comprises 13 residues. Germline V lookup: CDR1 LGHDT, CDR2 YNNKEL (reference sequence). The CDR3 DNA reads as TGTGCCAGCAGCCCCCCCGGGAGTGGGATAGCTTTCTTT. Protein product: CASSPPGSGIAFF.

The rearrangement uses TRBV5-1 and TRBJ2-1, with TRBD2 as a possible D gene (5 bases). The CDR3 runs 17 residues. Germline CDR1 is SGHRS and CDR2 is YFSETQ. The ends were cut back, 2 bases at V and 0 bases at J, with 15 bases in the middle. CDR3 region: CASSFEASRSSYNEQFF. CDR3 nucleotide sequence: TGCGCCAGCAGCTTTGAGGCTAGCAGGAGCTCCTACAATGAGCAGTTCTTC.

CDR3 in amino acids: CATSSGGRETQYF. The CDR3 bases are TGTGCCACCAGTTCGGGGGGGCGGGAGACCCAGTACTTC. The rearrangement uses TRBV24-1 and TRBJ2-5, with TRBD2 matching over 8 bases. Germline CDR1 reads KGHDR; CDR2 reads SFDVKD. The junction had 4 bases not matched to a gene; V was cut back by 6 bases and J by 5 bases. The CDR3 runs 13 residues.

The chain carries TRBV10-1 and TRBJ1-1; D gene unclear. Trimming took off 4 bases at V and 3 bases at J, with 9 bases between the two ends. Germline V CDR1 and CDR2: WNHNN, SYGVQD (reference sequence). This CDR3 has 13 amino acids. The DNA of the CDR3 is TGCGCCAGCAGTGTCGGACTGGACACTGAAGCTTTCTTT. Protein sequence: CASSVGLDTEAFF.

The chain carries TRBV30 and TRBJ1-6, with 9 bases identical to TRBD1. V gave up 6 bases and J gave up 10 bases; unmatched junction bases: 7. This CDR3 comprises 13 residues. Looked up from germline, CDR1 is GTSNPN and CDR2 is SVGIG (reference sequence). The CDR3 is CACMGQGGSPLHF. The CDR3 DNA reads as TGTGCCTGCATGGGACAGGGTGGGTCACCCCTCCACTTT.

As for this clone: In the same sample, other DNA sequences code for this CDR3. The rearrangement links TRBV7-2 to TRBJ1-1; D may be TRBD1 (6 bases). V was pared by 3 bases and J by 0 bases, with 11 bases between. The germline V gene encodes CDR1 SGHTA and CDR2 FQGNSA. There are 15 residues in the CDR3. The CDR3 reads CASSFKQGMNTEAFF. The CDR3 DNA reads TGTGCCAGCAGCTTTAAACAGGGAATGAACACTGAAGCTTTCTTT. Full variable domain (remainder filled in from reference TRBV7-2 and TRBJ1-1): GAGVSQSPSNKVTEKGKDVELRCDPISGHTALYWYRQSLGQGLEFLIYFQGNSAPDKSGLPSDRFSAERTGGSVSTLTIQRTQQEDSAVYLCASSFKQGMNTEAFFGQGTRLTVV.

This chain connects TRBV23-1 to TRBJ1-4, with 7 bases lining up with TRBD1. TRBV23-1 carries the ORF label, with uncertain function. The CDR3 is 17 residues long. Losses at the gene ends were 6 bases for V and 0 bases for J; bases not matched to a gene: 10. CDR3 sequence (DNA): TGCGCCAGCAGCGACAGGGAGAGGTTGGCAACTAATGAAAAACTGTTTTTT. It yields the protein CASSDRERLATNEKLFF.

The chain links TRBV18 to TRBJ1-1; 8 bases align to TRBD1. V was pared by 3 bases and J by 3 bases, with 6 bases of the junction left unmatched. There are 15 residues in the CDR3. CDR1 and CDR2 from the germline V gene are KGHSH and LQKENI. The CDR3 bases are TGTGCCAGCTCACCGAATACAGGGGGTTACACTGAAGCTTTCTTT. Encoded protein: CASSPNTGGYTEAFF.

The chain combines TRBV5-4 with TRBJ2-3, with TRBD2 matching over 10 bases. CDR3 length: 17 amino acids. Germline V CDR1 and CDR2: SGHNT, YYREEE (reference sequence). V shed 0 bases, J shed 6 bases, and the junction held 10 bases outside the gene matches. CDR3 sequence reads: CASSLGVALAGSDTQYF. In DNA form, the CDR3 reads TGTGCCAGCAGCTTGGGAGTTGCACTAGCGGGGTCGGATACGCAGTATTTT.